These T cell receptor beta chains were read from a single sample in a study of blood T cells in healthy people across ages. In TCRdb, the 5' RACE reads were re-called with MiXCR into one record per CDR3 protein. The table lists around 2 million distinct CDR3 sequences, roughly two fifths of them singletons, with roughly 23% in the top ten. Sequenced material: blood. All receptors derive from a human donor in good health. CDR3s include the opening cysteine and the closing phenylalanine or tryptophan. D genes are given only for firm matches. Only part of the rows carry a size: once, few, many, or a class if the clone is expanded.

size: few
V: TRBV9
J: TRBJ1-6
D: TRBD1
CDR3: CASRGGGTGHNSPLHF
DNA: TGTGCCAGCAGAGGGGGTGGGACAGGCCATAATTCACCCCTCCACTTT

size: .
V: TRBV7-8
J: TRBJ2-7
D: TRBD1
CDR3: CASSFSPTGMNEQYF
DNA: TGTGCCAGCAGCTTCTCACCGACAGGGATGAACGAGCAGTACTTC

size: few
V: TRBV7-2
J: TRBJ2-7
D: TRBD1
CDR3: CASSPTGERYEQYF
DNA: TGTGCCAGCAGCCCAACAGGGGAGAGGTACGAGCAGTACTTC

size: .
V: TRBV12-3/TRBV12-4
J: TRBJ2-1
D: TRBD2
CDR3: CASSGLADPYNEQFF
DNA: TGTGCCAGCAGTGGACTAGCGGACCCTTACAATGAGCAGTTCTTC

size: few
V: TRBV20-1
J: TRBJ1-6
D: TRBD1
CDR3: CSADRGNSPLHF
DNA: TGCAGTGCCGACAGGGGCAATTCACCCCTCCACTTT

size: .
V: TRBV5-6
J: TRBJ2-1
D: .
CDR3: CASSSPEKDQFF
DNA: TGTGCCAGCAGCTCCCCCGAAAAGGACCAGTTCTTC

size: .
V: TRBV2
J: TRBJ2-5
D: TRBD1
CDR3: CASRKETGEETQYF
DNA: TGTGCCAGCAGGAAAGAGACAGGGGAAGAGACCCAGTACTTC

size: few
V: TRBV6-5
J: TRBJ1-6
D: .
CDR3: CASSYSMDSDNSPLHF
DNA: TGTGCCAGCAGTTACTCGATGGACAGTGATAATTCACCCCTCCACTTT

size: few
V: TRBV5-6
J: TRBJ1-6
D: .
CDR3: CASSLGGLTVDSPLHF
DNA: TGTGCCAGCAGCTTGGGCGGGCTGACCGTGGATTCACCCCTCCACTTT

size: few
V: TRBV29-1
J: TRBJ1-2
D: .
CDR3: CSVGIRYAGNLYGYTF
DNA: TGCAGCGTTGGTATCCGGTATGCAGGGAATCTCTATGGCTACACCTTC